This T cell receptor beta chain was recorded in a study of T-cell memory formation after mild COVID-19. TCRdb re-called the 5' RACE reads with MiXCR, one entry per CDR3 protein. Here the sample spans 360,000 or so distinct CDR3 sequences, 25% to 30% being singletons. V lost 0 bases and J 8 bases, leaving 11 bases between the germline ends. Germline V gene data show CDR1 as SGHRS and CDR2 as YFSETQ. The CDR3 contains 13 residues. The TCR was taken from an adult woman who had mild COVID-19 (a few samples of this study predate the infection). Cell type and time point are not known. The material sequenced was PBMCs or a T cell subset sorted from them (not recorded which). The chain has TRBV5-1 and TRBJ1-2, with D possibly matching TRBD1 (6 bases). Written as DNA, the CDR3 is TGCGCCAGCAGCTTGGCCGGGACAAAAGGCTACACCTTC. Its translation: CASSLAGTKGYTF.